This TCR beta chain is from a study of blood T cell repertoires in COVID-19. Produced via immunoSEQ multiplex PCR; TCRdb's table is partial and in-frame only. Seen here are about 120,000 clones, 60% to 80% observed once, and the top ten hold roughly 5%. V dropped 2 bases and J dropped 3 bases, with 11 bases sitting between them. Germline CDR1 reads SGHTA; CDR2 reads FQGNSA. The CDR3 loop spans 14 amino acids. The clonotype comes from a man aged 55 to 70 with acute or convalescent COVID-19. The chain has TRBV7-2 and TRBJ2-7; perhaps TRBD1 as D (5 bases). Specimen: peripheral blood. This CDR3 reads CASSLIGHNYEQYF. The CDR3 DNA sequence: TGTGCCAGCAGCTTAATAGGACATAACTACGAGCAGTACTTC.